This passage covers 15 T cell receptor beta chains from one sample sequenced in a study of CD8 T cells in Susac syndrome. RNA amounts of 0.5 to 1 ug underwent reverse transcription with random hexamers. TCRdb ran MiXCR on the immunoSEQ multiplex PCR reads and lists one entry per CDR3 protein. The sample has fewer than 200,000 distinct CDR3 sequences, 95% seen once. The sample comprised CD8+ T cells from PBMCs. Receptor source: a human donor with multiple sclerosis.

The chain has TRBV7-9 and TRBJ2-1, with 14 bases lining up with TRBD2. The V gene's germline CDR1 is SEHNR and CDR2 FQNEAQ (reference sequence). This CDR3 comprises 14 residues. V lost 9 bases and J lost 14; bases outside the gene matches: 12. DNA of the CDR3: TGTGCCAGTAAAGGCACGGGACTAGCGGGAGATGAGTTCTTC. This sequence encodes CASKGTGLAGDEFF.

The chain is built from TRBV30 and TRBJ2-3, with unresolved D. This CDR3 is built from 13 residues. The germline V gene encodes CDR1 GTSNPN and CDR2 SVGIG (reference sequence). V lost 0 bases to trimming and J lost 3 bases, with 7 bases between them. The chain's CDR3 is CAWSVMITDTQYF. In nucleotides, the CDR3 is TGTGCCTGGAGTGTAATGATTACAGATACGCAGTATTTT. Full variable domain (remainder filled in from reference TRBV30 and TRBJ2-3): SQTIHQWPATLVQPVGSPLSLECTVEGTSNPNLYWYRQAAGRGLQLLFYSVGIGQISSEVPQNLSASRPQDRQFILSSKKLLLSDSGFYLCAWSVMITDTQYFGPGTRLTVL.

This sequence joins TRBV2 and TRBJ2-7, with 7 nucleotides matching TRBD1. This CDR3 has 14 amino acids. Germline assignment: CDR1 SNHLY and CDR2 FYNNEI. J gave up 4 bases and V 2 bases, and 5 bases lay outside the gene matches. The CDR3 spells CASSETGEVYEQYF. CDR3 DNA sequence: TGTGCCAGCAGTGAAACAGGGGAAGTATACGAGCAGTACTTC.

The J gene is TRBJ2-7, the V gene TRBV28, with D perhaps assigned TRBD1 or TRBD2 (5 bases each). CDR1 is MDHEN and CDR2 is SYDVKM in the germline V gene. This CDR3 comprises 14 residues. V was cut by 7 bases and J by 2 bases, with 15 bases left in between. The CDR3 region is CASTDGTGTYEQYF. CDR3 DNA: TGTGCCAGCACCGACGGGACGGGGACCTACGAGCAGTACTTC.

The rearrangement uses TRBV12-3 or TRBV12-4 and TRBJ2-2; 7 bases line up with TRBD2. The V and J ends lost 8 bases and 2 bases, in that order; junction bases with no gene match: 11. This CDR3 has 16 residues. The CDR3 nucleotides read TGTGCCAGCTGGGATCTAGCGGCCAGAAACACCGGGGAGCTGTTTTTT. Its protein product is CASWDLAARNTGELFF.

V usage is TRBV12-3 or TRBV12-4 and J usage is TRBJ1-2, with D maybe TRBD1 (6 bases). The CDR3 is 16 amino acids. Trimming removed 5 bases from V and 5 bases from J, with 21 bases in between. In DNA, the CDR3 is TGTGCCAGCAGTATTTACCTTTCGACAGGAGAATATGGCTACACCTTC. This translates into CASSIYLSTGEYGYTF.

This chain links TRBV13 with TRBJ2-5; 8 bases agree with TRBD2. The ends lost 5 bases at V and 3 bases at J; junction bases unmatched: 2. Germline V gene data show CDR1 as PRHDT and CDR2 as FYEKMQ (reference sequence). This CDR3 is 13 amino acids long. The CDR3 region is CASSPGLEETQYF. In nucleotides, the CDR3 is TGTGCCAGCAGCCCGGGACTAGAAGAGACCCAGTACTTC.

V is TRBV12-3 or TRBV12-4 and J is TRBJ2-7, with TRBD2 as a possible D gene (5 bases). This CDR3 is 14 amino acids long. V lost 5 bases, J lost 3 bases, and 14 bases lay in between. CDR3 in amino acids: CASSHPGENYEQYF. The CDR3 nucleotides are TGTGCCAGCAGTCACCCCGGGGAAAACTACGAGCAGTACTTC.

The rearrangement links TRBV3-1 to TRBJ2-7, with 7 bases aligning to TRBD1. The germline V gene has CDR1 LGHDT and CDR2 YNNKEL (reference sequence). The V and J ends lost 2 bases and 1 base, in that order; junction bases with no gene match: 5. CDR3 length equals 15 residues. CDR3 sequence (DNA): TGTGCCAGCAGCCAACGGGACAGACCATCCTACGAGCAGTACTTC. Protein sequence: CASSQRDRPSYEQYF.

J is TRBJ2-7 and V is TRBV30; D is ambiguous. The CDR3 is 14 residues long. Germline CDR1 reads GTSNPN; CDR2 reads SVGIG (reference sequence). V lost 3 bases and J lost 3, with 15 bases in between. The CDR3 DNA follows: TGTGCCTGGAGAGGTTCCCCGCTCGGCTACGAGCAGTACTTC. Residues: CAWRGSPLGYEQYF. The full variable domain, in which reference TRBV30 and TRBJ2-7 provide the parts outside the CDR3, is SQTIHQWPATLVQPVGSPLSLECTVEGTSNPNLYWYRQAAGRGLQLLFYSVGIGQISSEVPQNLSASRPQDRQFILSSKKLLLSDSGFYLCAWRGSPLGYEQYFGPGTRLTVT.

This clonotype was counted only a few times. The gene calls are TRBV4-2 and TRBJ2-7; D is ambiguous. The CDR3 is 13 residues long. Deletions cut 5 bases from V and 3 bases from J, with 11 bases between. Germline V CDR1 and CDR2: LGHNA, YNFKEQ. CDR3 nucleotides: TGTGCCAGCAGCTCCTCGACCCTCTACGAGCAGTACTTC. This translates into CASSSSTLYEQYF.

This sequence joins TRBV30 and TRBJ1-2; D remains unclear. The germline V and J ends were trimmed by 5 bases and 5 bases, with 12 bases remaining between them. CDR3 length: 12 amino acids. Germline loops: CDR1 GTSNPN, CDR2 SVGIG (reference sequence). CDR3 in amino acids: CAWQTQAYGYTF. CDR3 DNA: TGTGCCTGGCAGACCCAGGCGTATGGCTACACCTTC.

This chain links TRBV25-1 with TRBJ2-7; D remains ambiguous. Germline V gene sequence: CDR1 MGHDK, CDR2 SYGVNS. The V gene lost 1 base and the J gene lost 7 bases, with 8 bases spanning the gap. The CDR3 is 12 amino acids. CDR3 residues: CASSESPEEQYF. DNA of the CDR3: TGTGCCAGCAGTGAATCCCCAGAGGAGCAGTACTTC.

The CDR3 DNA is TGTGCCAGTAGTATGATCCCCGAGACAAAATCTGAAGCTTTCTTT. As protein: CASSMIPETKSEAFF. The chain links TRBV19 to TRBJ1-1; no reliable D call. Germline CDR1 and CDR2: LNHDA and SQIVND (reference sequence). Trimming left V 3 bases short and J 6 bases short, with 17 bases between. The CDR3 extends over 15 amino acids.

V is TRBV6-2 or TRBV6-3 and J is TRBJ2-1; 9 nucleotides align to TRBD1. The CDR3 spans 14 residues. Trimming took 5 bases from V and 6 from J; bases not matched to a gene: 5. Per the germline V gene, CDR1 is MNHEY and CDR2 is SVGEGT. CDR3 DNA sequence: TGTGCCAGCAGTCCCGGGACAGGGATCAATGAGCAGTTCTTC. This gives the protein CASSPGTGINEQFF.